This TCR beta chain was identified during a study of PD-1 blockade in classical Hodgkin lymphoma. Overall study findings and caveats: Before treatment, complete responders showed about the same diversity as newly diagnosed patients.

From germline, CDR1 is SGHAT and CDR2 FQDESV (reference sequence). CDR3 size: 16 residues. The J segment lost 2 bases and the V segment lost 1 base, leaving 4 bases of the junction unmatched. As to time point: cycle 4 day 1 (C4D1), after 5 to 7 weeks of nivolumab. Each patient experienced a relapse that followed autologous stem cell transplantation, and brentuximab vedotin exposure varied. Repertoires were generated with immunoSEQ multiplex PCR, while TCRdb's copy carries only in-frame clones and drops some. The sample lists fewer than 50,000 clones; 78% were seen once. This clone has at least ten counts. As yet, its antigen is unknown.

Sequencing was performed on peripheral blood mononuclear cells (PBMCs), taken before the fourth cycle of nivolumab. The chain joins TRBV11-1 to TRBJ2-1; 8 nucleotides line up with TRBD2. The source is a human donor with classical Hodgkin lymphoma. The CDR3 loop reads CASSLVGGGPYNEQFF. CDR3 sequence (DNA): TGTGCCAGCAGCTTAGTGGGCGGGGGGCCCTACAATGAGCAGTTCTTC. The variable domain in full, completed from reference TRBV11-1 and TRBJ2-1, reads EAEVAQSPRYKITEKSQAVAFWCDPISGHATLYWYRQILGQGPELLVQFQDESVVDDSQLPKDRFSAERLKGVDSTLKIQPAELGDSAMYLCASSLVGGGPYNEQFFGPGTRLTVL.